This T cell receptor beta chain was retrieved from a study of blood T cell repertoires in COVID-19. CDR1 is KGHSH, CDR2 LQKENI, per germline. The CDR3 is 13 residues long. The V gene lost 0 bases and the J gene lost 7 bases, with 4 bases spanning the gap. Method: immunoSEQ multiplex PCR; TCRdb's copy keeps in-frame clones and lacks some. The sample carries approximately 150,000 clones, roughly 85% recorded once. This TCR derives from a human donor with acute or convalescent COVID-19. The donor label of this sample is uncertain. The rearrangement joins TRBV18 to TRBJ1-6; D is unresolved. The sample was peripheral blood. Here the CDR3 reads CASSPPPNSPLHF. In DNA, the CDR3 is TGTGCCAGCTCACCACCTCCGAATTCACCCCTCCACTTT.